There are many counts of the clone carrying this T cell receptor (beta chain). The antigen is unknown. TCRdb ran MiXCR on the 5' RACE reads and lists one entry per CDR3 protein. The sample records roughly 250,000 distinct CDR3 sequences, more than 12% being singletons. The data belong to a study of identical twins. Whole-study results and caveats: Low generation probability was overrepresented in out-of-frame alpha sequences shared by twins.

V lost 5 bases and J lost 6; bases outside the gene matches: 3. From germline, CDR1 is LGHNA and CDR2 YNFKEQ. The CDR3 covers 13 residues. Sequencing input: memory (CD45RO+) T cells sorted from blood. The receptor was isolated from a woman aged 18-35 years in good health. The chain recombines TRBV4-2 with TRBJ1-5, with TRBD1 matching over 8 bases. The CDR3 nucleotides are TGTGCCAGCAGCGATGGACAGGGTCAGCCCCAGCATTTT. Translating gives CASSDGQGQPQHF.